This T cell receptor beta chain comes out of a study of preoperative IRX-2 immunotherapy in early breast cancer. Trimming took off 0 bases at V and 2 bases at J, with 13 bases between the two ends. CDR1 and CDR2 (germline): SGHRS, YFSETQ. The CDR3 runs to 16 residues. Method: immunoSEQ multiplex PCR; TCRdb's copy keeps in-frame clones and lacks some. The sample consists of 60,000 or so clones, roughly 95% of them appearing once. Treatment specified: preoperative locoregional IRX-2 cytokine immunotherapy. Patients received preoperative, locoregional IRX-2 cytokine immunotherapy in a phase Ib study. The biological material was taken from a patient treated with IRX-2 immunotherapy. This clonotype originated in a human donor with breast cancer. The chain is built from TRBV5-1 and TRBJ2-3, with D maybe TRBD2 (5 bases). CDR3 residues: CASSLAPEGATDTQYF. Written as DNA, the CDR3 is TGCGCCAGCAGCTTGGCCCCCGAGGGCGCCACAGATACGCAGTATTTT.